This T cell receptor beta chain was obtained from a study of response to subunit inactivated influenza vaccine. In germline, CDR1 is DFQATT, CDR2 SNEGSKA (reference sequence). CDR3 size: 13 residues. The ends were cut back, 3 bases at V and 2 bases at J, with 9 bases in the middle. TCRdb reprocessed the RT-PCR reads via MiXCR and lists one record per CDR3 protein. The table shows about 650,000 distinct CDR3 sequences, with 11% to 15% occurring only once. The receptor comes from a man between 45 and 60 years old who received an inactivated influenza vaccine. The chain recombines TRBV20-1 with TRBJ2-3; D gene ambiguous. Sequences were derived from PBMCs from blood, sampled around 15 days before vaccination. This CDR3 is CSASHLYTDTQYF. Here the CDR3 DNA reads TGCAGTGCTAGTCACCTATACACAGATACGCAGTATTTT.